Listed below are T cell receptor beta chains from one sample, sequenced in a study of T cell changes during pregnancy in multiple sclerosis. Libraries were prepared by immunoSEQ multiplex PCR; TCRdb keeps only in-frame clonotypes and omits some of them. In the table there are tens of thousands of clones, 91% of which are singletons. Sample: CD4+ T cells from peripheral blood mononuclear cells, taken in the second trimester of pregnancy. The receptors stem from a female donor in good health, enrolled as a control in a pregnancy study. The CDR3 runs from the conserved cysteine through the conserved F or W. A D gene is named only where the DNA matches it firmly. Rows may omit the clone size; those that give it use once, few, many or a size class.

TGTGCCAGCAGTGAAGGGGGGGTAGAAGGGTTC,CASSEGGVEGF,TRBJ2-7,-,TRBV2,-
TGTGCCAGCAGGGGGCTGAACTCCTATAATTCACCCCTCCACTTT,CASRGLNSYNSPLHF,TRBJ1-6,-,TRBV19,TRBD1
TGTGCCAGCTCACCACCGGGACTTCCCTACGAGCAGTACTTC,CASSPPGLPYEQYF,TRBJ2-7,-,TRBV18,-
TGTGCCAGCCACAAAGGACTAGCGGGGGCGAACACCGGGGAGCTGTTTTTT,CASHKGLAGANTGELFF,TRBJ2-2,-,TRBV6-4,TRBD2
TGTGCCAGCAGCGAGGACAGTACGGGCTATGGCTACACCTTC,CASSEDSTGYGYTF,TRBJ1-2,-,TRBV9,-
TGTGCCAGCAGCTTCATGGGGAGCACCGGGGAGCTGTTTTTT,CASSFMGSTGELFF,TRBJ2-2,-,TRBV5-4,-
TGTGCCAGCAGCGGGATGGGTGTTAATGAGCAGTTCTTC,CASSGMGVNEQFF,TRBJ2-1,-,TRBV2,-
TGTGCAAGTCGCTTAGTCATAATCGGCACTGAAGCTTTCTTT,CASRLVIIGTEAFF,TRBJ1-1,-,TRBV12-2,-
TGTGCCAGCAGCCTCGGGACAGGGAACACCGGGGAGCTGTTTTTT,CASSLGTGNTGELFF,TRBJ2-2,-,TRBV6-6,TRBD1
TGCGCCAGCAGTTTACCGACAGGCCCGGGAAACAATCAGCCCCAGCATTTT,CASSLPTGPGNNQPQHF,TRBJ1-5,-,TRBV10-2,-
TGTGCCAGCTCACCTGTACGTGGAGCACGAGGAGGAGATACGCAGTATTTT,CASSPVRGARGGDTQYF,TRBJ2-3,-,TRBV18,-
TGTGCCAGCAGCGTAGCTGGGACAGGGGCTGGAAACACCATATATTTT,CASSVAGTGAGNTIYF,TRBJ1-3,once,TRBV9,TRBD1
TGCGCCAGCAGCTTCAGACAGGGCTTCAATGAGCAGTTCTTC,CASSFRQGFNEQFF,TRBJ2-1,-,TRBV5-1,TRBD1
TGTGCCAGCGCCCGGGACAGCAGTTACAATGAGCAGTTCTTC,CASARDSSYNEQFF,TRBJ2-1,-,TRBV7-2,TRBD1
TGTGCCAGCATAGGGGCGGGGCTCGGGGGGAACAATGAGCAGTTCTTC,CASIGAGLGGNNEQFF,TRBJ2-1,-,TRBV28,TRBD2
TGTGCCAGCAGTTCCCAGGGATTTGGGAGGCAAGAGACCCAGTACTTC,CASSSQGFGRQETQYF,TRBJ2-5,-,TRBV6-5,-
TGTGCCAGCAGCGCTTCTTCGGGACAGACTAAAGCTTTCTTT,CASSASSGQTKAFF,TRBJ1-1,-,TRBV7-9,TRBD1
TGTGCCAGTAGTATGTGGGGCCCCGGGGAGCTGTTTTTT,CASSMWGPGELFF,TRBJ2-2,-,TRBV19,-
TGTGCCAGCAGTTTAGCGGGGGCTGGGGCCAACGTCCTGACTTTC,CASSLAGAGANVLTF,TRBJ2-6,once,TRBV28,TRBD2
TGTGCCAGCAGCGTAGAGGCAGGGGACACTGAAGCTTTCTTT,CASSVEAGDTEAFF,TRBJ1-1,-,TRBV9,-
TGTGCCAGCAGCTGGGGACTAGCGGGAGGGCCGGGTACCGGGGAGCTGTTTTTT,CASSWGLAGGPGTGELFF,TRBJ2-2,once,TRBV5-4,TRBD2
TGTGCCAGTAGTATAACCGCTTGGCGGTACTCTGGAAACACCATATATTTT,CASSITAWRYSGNTIYF,TRBJ1-3,-,TRBV19,-
TGTGCCAGCAGCTTATTAGAGGGTAACTATGGCTACACCTTC,CASSLLEGNYGYTF,TRBJ1-2,-,TRBV7-8,-
TGTGCCAGCAGCGAAAACAGGGGGCAGGCAGATACGCAGTATTTT,CASSENRGQADTQYF,TRBJ2-3,-,TRBV25-1,TRBD1
TGTGCCAGCAGGGGGGGACAGCACACCGGGGAGCTGTTTTTT,CASRGGQHTGELFF,TRBJ2-2,-,TRBV6-8,-
TGTGCCAGCTCTCCAGACTTAATCTACGAGCAGTACTTC,CASSPDLIYEQYF,TRBJ2-7,-,TRBV18,-
TGTGCCAGTAGTCTCGACAGGGGGTCCTACAATGAGCAGTTCTTC,CASSLDRGSYNEQFF,TRBJ2-1,-,TRBV19,TRBD1
TGTGCCAGCAGCTTAGTAATCTACACCGGGGAGCTGTTTTTT,CASSLVIYTGELFF,TRBJ2-2,-,TRBV7-9,-
TGTGCCTGGAGTCGGGACTATTCCTACGAGCAGTACTTC,CAWSRDYSYEQYF,TRBJ2-7,-,TRBV30,TRBD2
TGTGCCAGTGCGAAGATGGGGCCATGGAACTCTGGAAACACCATATATTTT,CASAKMGPWNSGNTIYF,TRBJ1-3,once,TRBV19,-
TGTGCCAGCAGCGTAGCCGCGGGGCAGCCCCAGCATTTT,CASSVAAGQPQHF,TRBJ1-5,-,TRBV9,-
TGTGCCAGCAGCTTCGGGGGAATAGAGACCCAGTACTTC,CASSFGGIETQYF,TRBJ2-5,-,TRBV11-2,-
TGTGCCAGTAAAAGCGAGGTACAAAACACTGAAGCTTTCTTT,CASKSEVQNTEAFF,TRBJ1-1,few,TRBV19,-
TGTGCCAGCAGCTTGGGCGGGGGGCTTCCCGAGCAGTACTTC,CASSLGGGLPEQYF,TRBJ2-7,-,TRBV5-6,TRBD2
TGTGCCAGCTCACCATCGCTAGCCGCCACCCACACAGATACGCAGTATTTT,CASSPSLAATHTDTQYF,TRBJ2-3,-,TRBV18,-
TGTGCCAGCAGTCTTGGGTTTCGACAGGGAAGGGGCTACACCTTC,CASSLGFRQGRGYTF,TRBJ1-2,-,TRBV6-6,TRBD1
TGTGCCAGCAGTGGCGCCCCCGCTAATGAAAAACTGTTTTTT,CASSGAPANEKLFF,TRBJ1-4,-,TRBV2,-
TGTGCCAGCAGTGAATCTCCGTGGACAGGGTGGCCCTACGAGCAGTACTTC,CASSESPWTGWPYEQYF,TRBJ2-7,-,TRBV6-1,TRBD1
TGTGCCATCAGTGAGTCGGTGCAGGGACAGGGCACTGAAGCTTTCTTT,CAISESVQGQGTEAFF,TRBJ1-1,-,TRBV10-3,TRBD1
TGTGCCAGCAGCTTGGTAGCGGGAGGGCCAAAAGATACGCAGTATTTT,CASSLVAGGPKDTQYF,TRBJ2-3,-,TRBV5-4,TRBD2
TGTGCCAGCAGCCCGGGACAGGGTGACGAAAAACTGTTTTTT,CASSPGQGDEKLFF,TRBJ1-4,-,TRBV11-3,TRBD1
TGTGCCACCTCGACAGGGGAAAAGACCCAGTACTTC,CATSTGEKTQYF,TRBJ2-5,once,TRBV11-2,TRBD1
TGTGCCAGCAGCCTGCGGGGGGGCGGGACCGGGGAGCTGTTTTTT,CASSLRGGGTGELFF,TRBJ2-2,-,TRBV9,TRBD2
TGTGCCAGTAGCCCTTTAGCGGGGCCAGCAGATACGCAGTATTTT,CASSPLAGPADTQYF,TRBJ2-3,-,TRBV19,TRBD2
TGTGCCAGCTCACCCACAGGGGGCACTGAAGCTTTCTTT,CASSPTGGTEAFF,TRBJ1-1,once,TRBV18,TRBD1
TGTGCCAGTAGACAGCGGGAGGGCCTAGGGGAGCTGTTTTTT,CASRQREGLGELFF,TRBJ2-2,medium-sized,TRBV19,TRBD2
TGTGCCAGCAGCTTAGCTAGCGGGAGTGGCACAGATACGCAGTATTTT,CASSLASGSGTDTQYF,TRBJ2-3,once,TRBV7-2,TRBD2
TGTGCCAGTAGTTTCCGTCGACAGGGGACCGGGGAGCTGTTTTTT,CASSFRRQGTGELFF,TRBJ2-2,-,TRBV19,TRBD1
TGTGCCAGCTCACCACCTAGCGGGAGTGTGGATACGCAGTATTTT,CASSPPSGSVDTQYF,TRBJ2-3,-,TRBV18,TRBD2